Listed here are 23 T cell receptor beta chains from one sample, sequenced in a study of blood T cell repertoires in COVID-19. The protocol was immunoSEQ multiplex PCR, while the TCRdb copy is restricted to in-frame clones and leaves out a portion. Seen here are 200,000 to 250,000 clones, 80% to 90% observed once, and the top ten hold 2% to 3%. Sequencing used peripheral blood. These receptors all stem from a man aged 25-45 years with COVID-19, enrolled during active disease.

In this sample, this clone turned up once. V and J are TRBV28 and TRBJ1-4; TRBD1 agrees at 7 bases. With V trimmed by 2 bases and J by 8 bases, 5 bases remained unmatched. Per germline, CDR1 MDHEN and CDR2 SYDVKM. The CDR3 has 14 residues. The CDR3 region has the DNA TGTGCCAGCAGTTTACCGGGACAGCGGGAAAAACTGTTTTTT. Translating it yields CASSLPGQREKLFF.

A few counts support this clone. Written as DNA, the CDR3 is TGTGCCAGTGCCCCACACGACAGGCCCCTCCACTTT. Encoded protein: CASAPHDRPLHF. This chain links TRBV19 with TRBJ1-6; possible D gene TRBD1, 6 bases. V lost 8 bases, J lost 13 bases, and 15 bases lay in between. CDR1 LNHDA and CDR2 SQIVND come from the germline V gene (reference sequence). The CDR3 is 12 residues long.

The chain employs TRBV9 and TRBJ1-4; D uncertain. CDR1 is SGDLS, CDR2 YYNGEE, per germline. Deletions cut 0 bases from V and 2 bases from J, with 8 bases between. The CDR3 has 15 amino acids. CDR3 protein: CASSVGRATNEKLFF. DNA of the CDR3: TGTGCCAGCAGCGTAGGGAGGGCGACTAATGAAAAACTGTTTTTT.

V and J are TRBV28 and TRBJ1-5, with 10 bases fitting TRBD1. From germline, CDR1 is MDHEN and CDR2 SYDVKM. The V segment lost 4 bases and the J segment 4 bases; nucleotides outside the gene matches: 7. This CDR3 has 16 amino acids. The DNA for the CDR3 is TGTGCCAGCAGTTGGACAGGGGGGTTCGGAAATCAGCCCCAGCATTTT. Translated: CASSWTGGFGNQPQHF.

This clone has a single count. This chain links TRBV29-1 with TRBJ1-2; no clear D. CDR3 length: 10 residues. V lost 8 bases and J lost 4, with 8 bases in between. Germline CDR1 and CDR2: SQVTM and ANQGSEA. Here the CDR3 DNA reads TGCAGCAGAGCAATCTATGGCTACACCTTC. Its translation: CSRAIYGYTF.

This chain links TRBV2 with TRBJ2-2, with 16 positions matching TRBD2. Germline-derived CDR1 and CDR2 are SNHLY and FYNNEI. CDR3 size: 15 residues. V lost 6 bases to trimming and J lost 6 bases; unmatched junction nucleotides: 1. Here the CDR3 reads CASSGTSGGAGELFF. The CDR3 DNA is TGTGCCAGCAGCGGGACTAGCGGGGGGGCCGGGGAGCTGTTTTTT.

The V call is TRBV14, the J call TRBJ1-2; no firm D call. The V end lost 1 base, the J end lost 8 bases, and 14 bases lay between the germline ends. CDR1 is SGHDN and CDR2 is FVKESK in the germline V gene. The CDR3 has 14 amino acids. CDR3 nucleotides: TGTGCCAGCAGCCAAGTAGCCGGGAATAGGGGCTACACCTTC. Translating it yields CASSQVAGNRGYTF.

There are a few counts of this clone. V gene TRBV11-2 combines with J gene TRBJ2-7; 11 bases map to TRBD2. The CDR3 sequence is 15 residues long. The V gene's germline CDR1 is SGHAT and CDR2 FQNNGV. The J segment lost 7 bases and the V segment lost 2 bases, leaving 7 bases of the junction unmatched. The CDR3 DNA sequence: TGTGCCAGCAGCTTACGTAGCGGGAGGGCCCAAGAGCAGTACTTC. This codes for CASSLRSGRAQEQYF.

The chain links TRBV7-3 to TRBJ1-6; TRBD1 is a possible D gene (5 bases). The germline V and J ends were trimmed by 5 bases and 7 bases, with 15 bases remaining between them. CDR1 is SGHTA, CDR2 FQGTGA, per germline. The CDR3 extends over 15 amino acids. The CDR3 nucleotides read TGTGCCAGCAGCCCCGGGGGGGGAGGCAATTCACCCCTCCACTTT. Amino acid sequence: CASSPGGGGNSPLHF.

The CDR3 loop reads CATSDPARDSRRGYGYTF. In nucleotides, the CDR3 is TGTGCCACCAGTGATCCTGCCCGGGACAGCCGTCGGGGCTATGGCTACACCTTC. V and J are TRBV24-1 and TRBJ1-2; 7 nucleotides match TRBD1. V was clipped by 3 bases and J by 4 bases; unmatched bases: 16. The germline V gene has CDR1 KGHDR and CDR2 SFDVKD. This CDR3 is built from 18 residues.

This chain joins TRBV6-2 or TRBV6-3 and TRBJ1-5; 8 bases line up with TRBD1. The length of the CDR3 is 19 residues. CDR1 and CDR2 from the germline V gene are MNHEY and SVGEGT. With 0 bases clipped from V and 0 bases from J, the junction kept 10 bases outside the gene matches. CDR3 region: CASSYSLGGQVYSNQPQHF. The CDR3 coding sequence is TGTGCCAGCAGTTACTCCCTAGGGGGACAGGTTTATAGCAATCAGCCCCAGCATTTT.

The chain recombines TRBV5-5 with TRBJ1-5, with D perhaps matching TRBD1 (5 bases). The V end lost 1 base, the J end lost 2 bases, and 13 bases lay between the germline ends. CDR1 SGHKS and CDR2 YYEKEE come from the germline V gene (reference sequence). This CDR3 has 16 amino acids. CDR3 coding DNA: TGTGCCAGCAGCTTGCCCCCCGGGGGTCGCAATCAGCCCCAGCATTTT. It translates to CASSLPPGGRNQPQHF.

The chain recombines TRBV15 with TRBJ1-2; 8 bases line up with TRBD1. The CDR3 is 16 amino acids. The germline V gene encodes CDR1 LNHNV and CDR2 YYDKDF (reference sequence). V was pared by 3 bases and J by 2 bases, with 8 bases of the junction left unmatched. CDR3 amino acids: CATSSGTGIGNYGYTF. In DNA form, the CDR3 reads TGTGCCACCAGCAGCGGGACAGGCATAGGGAACTATGGCTACACCTTC.

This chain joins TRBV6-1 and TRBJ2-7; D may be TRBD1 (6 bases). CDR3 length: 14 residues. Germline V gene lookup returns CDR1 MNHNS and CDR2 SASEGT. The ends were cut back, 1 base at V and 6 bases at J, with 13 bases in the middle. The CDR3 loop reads CASSEVIFRGEQYF. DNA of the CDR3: TGTGCCAGCAGTGAAGTCATTTTCAGGGGCGAGCAGTACTTC.

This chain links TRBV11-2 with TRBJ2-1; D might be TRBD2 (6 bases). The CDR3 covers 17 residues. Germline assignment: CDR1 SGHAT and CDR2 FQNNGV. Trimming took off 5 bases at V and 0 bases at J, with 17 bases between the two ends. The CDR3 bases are TGTGCCAGCAGCCCATCCCGGACTACCAGCTCCTACAATGAGCAGTTCTTC. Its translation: CASSPSRTTSSYNEQFF.

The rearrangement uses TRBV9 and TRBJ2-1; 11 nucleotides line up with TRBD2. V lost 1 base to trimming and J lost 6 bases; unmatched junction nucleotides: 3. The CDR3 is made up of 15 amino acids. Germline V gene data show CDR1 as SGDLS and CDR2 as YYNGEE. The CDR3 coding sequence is TGTGCCAGCAGCGTATTAGCGGGAGGGCCCAATGAGCAGTTCTTC. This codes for CASSVLAGGPNEQFF. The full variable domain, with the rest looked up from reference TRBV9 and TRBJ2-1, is DSGVTQTPKHLITATGQRVTLRCSPRSGDLSVYWYQQSLDQGLQFLIQYYNGEERAKGNILERFSAQQFPDLHSELNLSSLELGDSALYFCASSVLAGGPNEQFFGPGTRLTVL.

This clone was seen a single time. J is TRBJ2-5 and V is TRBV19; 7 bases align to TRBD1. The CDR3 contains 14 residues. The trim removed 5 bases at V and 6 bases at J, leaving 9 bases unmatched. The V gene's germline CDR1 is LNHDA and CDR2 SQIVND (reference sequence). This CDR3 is CASSYDRAAKTQYF. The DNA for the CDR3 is TGTGCCAGTAGTTATGACAGGGCGGCGAAGACCCAGTACTTC.

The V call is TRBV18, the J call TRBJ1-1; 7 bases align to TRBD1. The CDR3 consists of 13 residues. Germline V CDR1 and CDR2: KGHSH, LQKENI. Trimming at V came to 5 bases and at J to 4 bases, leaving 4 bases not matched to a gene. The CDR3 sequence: CASSITGVTEAFF. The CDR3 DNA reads TGTGCCAGCTCAATTACAGGGGTCACTGAAGCTTTCTTT. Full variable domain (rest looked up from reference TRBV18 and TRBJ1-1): NAGVMQNPRHLVRRRGQEARLRCSPMKGHSHVYWYRQLPEEGLKFMVYLQKENIIDESGMPKERFSAEFPKEGPSILRIQQVVRGDSAAYFCASSITGVTEAFFGQGTRLTVV.

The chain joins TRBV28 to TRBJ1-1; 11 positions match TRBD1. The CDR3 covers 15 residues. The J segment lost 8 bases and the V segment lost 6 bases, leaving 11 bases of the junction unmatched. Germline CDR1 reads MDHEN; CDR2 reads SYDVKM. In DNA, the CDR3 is TGTGCCAGCAGCCGCACCTTGGACAGGGGGCAGGAAGCTTTCTTT. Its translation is CASSRTLDRGQEAFF.

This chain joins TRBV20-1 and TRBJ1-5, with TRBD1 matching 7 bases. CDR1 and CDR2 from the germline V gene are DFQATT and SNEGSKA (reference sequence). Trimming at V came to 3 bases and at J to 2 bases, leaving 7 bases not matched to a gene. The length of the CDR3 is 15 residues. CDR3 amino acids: CSASRGRMGNQPQHF. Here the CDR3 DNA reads TGCAGTGCTAGTAGGGGGCGCATGGGCAATCAGCCCCAGCATTTT.

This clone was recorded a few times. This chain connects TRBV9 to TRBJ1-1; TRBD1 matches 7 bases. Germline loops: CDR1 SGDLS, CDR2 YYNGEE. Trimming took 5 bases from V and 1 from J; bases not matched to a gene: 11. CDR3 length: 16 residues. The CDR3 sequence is CASRENRGEGNTEAFF. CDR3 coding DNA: TGTGCCAGCAGGGAAAACAGGGGAGAGGGGAACACTGAAGCTTTCTTT.

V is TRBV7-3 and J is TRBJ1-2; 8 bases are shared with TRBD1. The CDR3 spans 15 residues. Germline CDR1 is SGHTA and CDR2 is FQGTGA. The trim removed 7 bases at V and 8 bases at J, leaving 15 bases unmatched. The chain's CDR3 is CASTSRPGTGGGYTF. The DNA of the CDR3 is TGTGCCAGCACCAGCCGGCCCGGGACAGGAGGAGGCTACACCTTC.

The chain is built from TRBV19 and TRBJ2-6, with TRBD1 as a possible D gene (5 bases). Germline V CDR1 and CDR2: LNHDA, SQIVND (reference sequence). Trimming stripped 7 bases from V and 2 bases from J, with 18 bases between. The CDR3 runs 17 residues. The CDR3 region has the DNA TGTGCCAGTAAAGTTCCAGGGAAGGGGACTGGGGCCAACGTCCTGACTTTC. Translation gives CASKVPGKGTGANVLTF. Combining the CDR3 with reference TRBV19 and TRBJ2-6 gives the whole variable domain DGGITQSPKYLFRKEGQNVTLSCEQNLNHDAMYWYRQDPGQGLRLIYYSQIVNDFQKGDIAEGYSVSREKKESFPLTVTSAQKNPTAFYLCASKVPGKGTGANVLTFGAGSRLTVL.